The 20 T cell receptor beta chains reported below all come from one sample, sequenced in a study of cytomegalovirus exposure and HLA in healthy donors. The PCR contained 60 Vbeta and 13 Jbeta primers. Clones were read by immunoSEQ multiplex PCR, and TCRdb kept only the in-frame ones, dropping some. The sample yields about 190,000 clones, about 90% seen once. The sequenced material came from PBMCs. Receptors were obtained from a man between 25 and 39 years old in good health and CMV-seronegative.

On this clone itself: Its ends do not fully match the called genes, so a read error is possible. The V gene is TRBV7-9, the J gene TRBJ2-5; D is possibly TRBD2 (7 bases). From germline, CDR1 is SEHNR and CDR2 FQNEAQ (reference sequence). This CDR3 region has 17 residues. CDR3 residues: CSSSSPGVRGAGKTQYF. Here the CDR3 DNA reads TGTTCCAGCAGCTCCCCCGGAGTACGGGGGGCCGGGAAGACCCAGTACTTC.

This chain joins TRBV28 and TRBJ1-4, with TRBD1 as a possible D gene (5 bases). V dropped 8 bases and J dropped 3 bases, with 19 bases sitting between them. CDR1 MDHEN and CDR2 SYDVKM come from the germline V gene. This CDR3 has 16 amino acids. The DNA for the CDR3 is TGTGCCAGCGAAGCCCCCGTAGGGGCCTCTAATGAAAAACTGTTTTTT. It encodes CASEAPVGASNEKLFF.

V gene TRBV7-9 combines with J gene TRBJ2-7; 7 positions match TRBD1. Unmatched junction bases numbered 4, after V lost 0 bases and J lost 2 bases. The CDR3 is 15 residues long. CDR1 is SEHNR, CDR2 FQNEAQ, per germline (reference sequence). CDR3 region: CASSLAMGTAYEQYF. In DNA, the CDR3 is TGTGCCAGCAGCTTAGCTATGGGGACAGCCTACGAGCAGTACTTC.

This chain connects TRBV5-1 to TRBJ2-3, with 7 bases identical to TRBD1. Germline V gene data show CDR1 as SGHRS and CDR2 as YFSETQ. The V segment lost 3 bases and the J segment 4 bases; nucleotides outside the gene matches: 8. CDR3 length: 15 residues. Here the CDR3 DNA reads TGCGCCAGCAGCTCCCCCAGGGGGAGCTCAGATACGCAGTATTTT. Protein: CASSSPRGSSDTQYF.

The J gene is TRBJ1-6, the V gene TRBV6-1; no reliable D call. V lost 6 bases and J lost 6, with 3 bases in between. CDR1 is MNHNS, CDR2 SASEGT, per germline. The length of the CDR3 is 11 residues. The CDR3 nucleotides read TGTGCCAGCAGCAGTAATTCACCCCTCCACTTT. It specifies CASSSNSPLHF.

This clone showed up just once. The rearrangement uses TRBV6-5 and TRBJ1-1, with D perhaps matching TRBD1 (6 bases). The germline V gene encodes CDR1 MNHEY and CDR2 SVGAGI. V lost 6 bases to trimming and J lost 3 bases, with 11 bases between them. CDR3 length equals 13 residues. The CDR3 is CASSRQVYTEAFF. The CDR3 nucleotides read TGTGCCAGCAGCCGACAGGTTTACACTGAAGCTTTCTTT.

The CDR3 bases are TGTGCCAGCAGTTTGGTAGCGGGCGGTTACGAGCAGTACTTC. This encodes CASSLVAGGYEQYF. This sequence joins TRBV6-5 and TRBJ2-7, with TRBD2 identical over 7 bases. The CDR3 is 14 amino acids. Trimming took 4 bases from V and 4 from J; bases not matched to a gene: 7. Germline V CDR1 and CDR2: MNHEY, SVGAGI.

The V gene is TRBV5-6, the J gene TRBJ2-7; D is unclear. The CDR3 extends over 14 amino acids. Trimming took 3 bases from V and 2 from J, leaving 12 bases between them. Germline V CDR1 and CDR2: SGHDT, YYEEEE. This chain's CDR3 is CASSYGGPAYEQYF. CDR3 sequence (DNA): TGTGCCAGCAGCTATGGCGGCCCTGCCTACGAGCAGTACTTC.

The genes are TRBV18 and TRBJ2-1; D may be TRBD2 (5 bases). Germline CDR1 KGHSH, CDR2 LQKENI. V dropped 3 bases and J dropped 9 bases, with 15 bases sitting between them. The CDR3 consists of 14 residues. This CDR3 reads CASSPTYGVAEQFF. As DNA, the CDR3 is TGTGCCAGCTCACCCACCTACGGGGTCGCTGAGCAGTTCTTC.

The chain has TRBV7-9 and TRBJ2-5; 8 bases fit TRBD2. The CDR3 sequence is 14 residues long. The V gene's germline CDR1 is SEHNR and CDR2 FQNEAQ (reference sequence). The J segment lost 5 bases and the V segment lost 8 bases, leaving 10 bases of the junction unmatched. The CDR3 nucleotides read TGTGCCAGCGGCGATAGCGGGGTGGGGGAGACCCAGTACTTC. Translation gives CASGDSGVGETQYF.

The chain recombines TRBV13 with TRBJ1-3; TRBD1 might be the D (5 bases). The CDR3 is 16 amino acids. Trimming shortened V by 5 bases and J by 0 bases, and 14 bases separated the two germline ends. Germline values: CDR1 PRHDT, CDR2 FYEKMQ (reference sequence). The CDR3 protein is CASSTEEGSSGNTIYF. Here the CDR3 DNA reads TGTGCCAGCAGCACCGAGGAGGGGAGCTCTGGAAACACCATATATTTT.

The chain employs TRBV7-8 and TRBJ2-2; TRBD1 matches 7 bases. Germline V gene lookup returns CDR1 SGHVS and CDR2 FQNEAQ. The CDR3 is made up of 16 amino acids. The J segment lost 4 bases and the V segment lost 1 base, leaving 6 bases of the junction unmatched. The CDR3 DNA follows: TGTGCCAGCAGCTTAGGTCGACAGGGATTCACCGGGGAGCTGTTTTTT. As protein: CASSLGRQGFTGELFF. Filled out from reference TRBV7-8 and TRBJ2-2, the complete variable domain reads GAGVSQSPRYKVAKRGQDVALRCDPISGHVSLFWYQQALGQGPEFLTYFQNEAQLDKSGLPSDRFFAERPEGSVSTLKIQRTQQEDSAVYLCASSLGRQGFTGELFFGEGSRLTVL.

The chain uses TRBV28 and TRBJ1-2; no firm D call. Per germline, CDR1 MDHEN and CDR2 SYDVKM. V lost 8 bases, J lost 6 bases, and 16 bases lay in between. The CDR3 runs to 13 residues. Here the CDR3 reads CASGIVPSDGYTF. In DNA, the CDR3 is TGTGCCAGCGGTATCGTCCCCAGCGATGGCTACACCTTC.

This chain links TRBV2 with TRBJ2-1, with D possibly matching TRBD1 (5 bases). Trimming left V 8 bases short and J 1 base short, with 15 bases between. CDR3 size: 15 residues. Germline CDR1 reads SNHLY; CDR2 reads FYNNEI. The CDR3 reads CASVQGASSYNEQFF. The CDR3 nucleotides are TGTGCCAGCGTTCAAGGGGCTAGTTCCTACAATGAGCAGTTCTTC.

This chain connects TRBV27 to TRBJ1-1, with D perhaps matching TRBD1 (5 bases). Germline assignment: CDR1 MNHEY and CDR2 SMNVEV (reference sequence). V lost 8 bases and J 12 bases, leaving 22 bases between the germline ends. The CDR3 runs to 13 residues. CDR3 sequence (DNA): TGTGCCAGCGGATCTCCGGGACTCGGGGGTACTTTCTTT. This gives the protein CASGSPGLGGTFF.

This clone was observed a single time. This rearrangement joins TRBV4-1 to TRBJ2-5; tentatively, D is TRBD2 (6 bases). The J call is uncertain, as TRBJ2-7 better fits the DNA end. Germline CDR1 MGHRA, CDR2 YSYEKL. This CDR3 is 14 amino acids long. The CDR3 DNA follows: TGCGCCAGCAGCCCTCAAGCGGGTTCCTACGAGCAGTACTTC. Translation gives CASSPQAGSYEQYF.

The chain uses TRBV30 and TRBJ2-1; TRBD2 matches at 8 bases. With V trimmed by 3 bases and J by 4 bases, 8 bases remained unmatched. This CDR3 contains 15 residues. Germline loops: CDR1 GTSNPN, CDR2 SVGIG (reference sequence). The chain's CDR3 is CAWREYAGGYNEQFF. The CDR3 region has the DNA TGTGCCTGGAGGGAATACGCGGGAGGATACAATGAGCAGTTCTTC.

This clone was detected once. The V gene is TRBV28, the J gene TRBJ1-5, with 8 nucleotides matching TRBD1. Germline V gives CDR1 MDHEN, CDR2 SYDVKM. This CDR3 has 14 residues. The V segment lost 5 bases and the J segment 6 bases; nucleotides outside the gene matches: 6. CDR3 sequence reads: CASSPRTGSQPQHF. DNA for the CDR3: TGTGCCAGCAGTCCGCGGACAGGGAGTCAGCCCCAGCATTTT.

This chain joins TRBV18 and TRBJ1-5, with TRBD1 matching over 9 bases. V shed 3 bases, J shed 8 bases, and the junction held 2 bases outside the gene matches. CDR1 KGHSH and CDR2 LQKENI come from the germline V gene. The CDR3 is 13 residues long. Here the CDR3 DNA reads TGTGCCAGCTCACCGGGACAGGGTGAGCCCCAGCATTTT. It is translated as CASSPGQGEPQHF.

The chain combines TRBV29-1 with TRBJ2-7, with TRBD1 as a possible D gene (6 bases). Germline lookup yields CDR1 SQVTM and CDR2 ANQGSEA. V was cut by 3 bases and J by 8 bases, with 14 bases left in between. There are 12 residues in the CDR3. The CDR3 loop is CSVDSLGGKQYF. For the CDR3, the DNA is TGCAGCGTTGACTCCCTTGGGGGCAAGCAGTACTTC.